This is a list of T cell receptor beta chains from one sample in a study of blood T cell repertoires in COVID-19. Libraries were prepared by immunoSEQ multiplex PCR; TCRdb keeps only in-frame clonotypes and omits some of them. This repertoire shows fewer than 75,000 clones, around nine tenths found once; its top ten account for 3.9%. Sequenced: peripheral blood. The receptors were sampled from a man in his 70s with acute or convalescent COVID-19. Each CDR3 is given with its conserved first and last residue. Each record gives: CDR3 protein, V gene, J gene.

CDR3 protein: CASSVHRGTEAFF; V gene: TRBV7-2; J gene: TRBJ1-1
CDR3 protein: CASRSPAGPGYGYTF; V gene: TRBV5-6; J gene: TRBJ1-2
CDR3 protein: CSASRGPSYEQYF; V gene: TRBV20-1; J gene: TRBJ2-7
CDR3 protein: CASSLRTSGETQYF; V gene: TRBV7-2; J gene: TRBJ2-5
CDR3 protein: CASSEQGGPYEQYF; V gene: TRBV9; J gene: TRBJ2-7
CDR3 protein: CASSQRGTTKHYGYTF; V gene: TRBV4-2; J gene: TRBJ1-2
CDR3 protein: CATSRNPGTGGRHTF; V gene: TRBV15; J gene: TRBJ1-2
CDR3 protein: CASSPGVTNTDTQYF; V gene: TRBV19; J gene: TRBJ2-3
CDR3 protein: CASSVGPGANYGYTF; V gene: TRBV9; J gene: TRBJ1-2
CDR3 protein: CASRAQGNEQFF; V gene: TRBV13; J gene: TRBJ2-1
CDR3 protein: CASSPTGNTEAFF; V gene: TRBV12-3/TRBV12-4; J gene: TRBJ1-1
CDR3 protein: CASSLEGTENTEAFF; V gene: TRBV7-2; J gene: TRBJ1-1
CDR3 protein: CASSLSGGTPYNEQFF; V gene: TRBV7-3; J gene: TRBJ2-1
CDR3 protein: CASSYGGIPSYTF; V gene: TRBV6-2/TRBV6-3; J gene: TRBJ1-2
CDR3 protein: CASSPRLAALDTYEQYF; V gene: TRBV18; J gene: TRBJ2-7
CDR3 protein: CASSRDTNQPQHF; V gene: TRBV7-3; J gene: TRBJ1-5
CDR3 protein: CASSPYSGLSTDTQYF; V gene: TRBV14; J gene: TRBJ2-3
CDR3 protein: CASVTGNQPQHF; V gene: TRBV5-8; J gene: TRBJ1-5
CDR3 protein: CASSLGGYEQFF; V gene: TRBV7-2; J gene: TRBJ2-1
CDR3 protein: CASRKGQIRYNSPLHF; V gene: TRBV27; J gene: TRBJ1-6
CDR3 protein: CASSQGVYGTQYF; V gene: TRBV7-3; J gene: TRBJ2-3
CDR3 protein: CASSLAPLSSGNTIYF; V gene: TRBV5-4; J gene: TRBJ1-3
CDR3 protein: CASSWGREQYF; V gene: TRBV7-9; J gene: TRBJ2-7
CDR3 protein: CASSPRDRAFF; V gene: TRBV6-2/TRBV6-3; J gene: TRBJ1-1
CDR3 protein: CASNRVSADTQYF; V gene: TRBV6-5; J gene: TRBJ2-3
CDR3 protein: CASSQGSGKTNEKLFF; V gene: TRBV3-1/TRBV3-2; J gene: TRBJ1-4
CDR3 protein: CASAGGSKSSYNSPLHF; V gene: TRBV27; J gene: TRBJ1-6
CDR3 protein: CASSSASRDSSSYEQYF; V gene: TRBV7-9; J gene: TRBJ2-7
CDR3 protein: CASSHPFGGRDSNQPQHF; V gene: TRBV4-1; J gene: TRBJ1-5
CDR3 protein: CATSIPGLPRFF; V gene: TRBV15; J gene: TRBJ2-1
CDR3 protein: CASSPSREGVYNSPLHF; V gene: TRBV27; J gene: TRBJ1-6
CDR3 protein: CASSLGQSETQYF; V gene: TRBV18; J gene: TRBJ2-5
CDR3 protein: CASSLNRDGEQYF; V gene: TRBV7-3; J gene: TRBJ2-7
CDR3 protein: CASSQVTDTQYF; V gene: TRBV3-1/TRBV3-2; J gene: TRBJ2-3
CDR3 protein: CASSPQVSEQYF; V gene: TRBV6-6; J gene: TRBJ2-7